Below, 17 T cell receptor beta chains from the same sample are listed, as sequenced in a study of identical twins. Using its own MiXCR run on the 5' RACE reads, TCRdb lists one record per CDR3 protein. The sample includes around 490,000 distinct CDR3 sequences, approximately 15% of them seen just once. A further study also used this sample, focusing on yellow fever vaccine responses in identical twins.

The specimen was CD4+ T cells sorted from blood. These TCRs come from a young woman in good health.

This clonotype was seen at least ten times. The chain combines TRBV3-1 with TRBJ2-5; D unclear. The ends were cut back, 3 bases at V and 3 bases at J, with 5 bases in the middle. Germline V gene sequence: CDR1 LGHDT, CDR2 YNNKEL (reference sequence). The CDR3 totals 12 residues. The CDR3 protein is CASSQEKETQYF. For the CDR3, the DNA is TGTGCCAGCAGCCAGGAAAAAGAGACCCAGTACTTC.

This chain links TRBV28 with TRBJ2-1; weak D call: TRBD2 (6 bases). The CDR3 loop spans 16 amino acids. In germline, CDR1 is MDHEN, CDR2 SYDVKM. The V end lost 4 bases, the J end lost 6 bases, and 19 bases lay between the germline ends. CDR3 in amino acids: CASSSLWREGINEQFF. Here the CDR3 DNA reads TGTGCCAGCAGTTCCCTTTGGAGGGAAGGTATCAATGAGCAGTTCTTC.

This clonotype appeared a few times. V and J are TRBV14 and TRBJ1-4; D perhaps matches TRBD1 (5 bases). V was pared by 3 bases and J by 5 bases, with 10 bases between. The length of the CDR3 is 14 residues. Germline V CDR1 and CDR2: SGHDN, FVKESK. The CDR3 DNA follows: TGTGCCAGCAGCCAGGGGCAGAGGAATGAAAAACTGTTTTTT. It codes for CASSQGQRNEKLFF.

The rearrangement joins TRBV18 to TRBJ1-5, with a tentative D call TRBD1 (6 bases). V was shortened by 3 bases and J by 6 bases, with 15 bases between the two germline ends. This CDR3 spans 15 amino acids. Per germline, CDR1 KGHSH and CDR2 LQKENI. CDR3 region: CASSPASADSQPQHF. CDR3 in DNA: TGTGCCAGCTCACCCGCCTCAGCGGACAGTCAGCCCCAGCATTTT.

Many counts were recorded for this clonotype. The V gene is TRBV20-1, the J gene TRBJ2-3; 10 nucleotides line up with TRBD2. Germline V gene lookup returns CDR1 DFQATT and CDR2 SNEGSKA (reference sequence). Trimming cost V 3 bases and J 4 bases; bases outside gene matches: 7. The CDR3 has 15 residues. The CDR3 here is CSASLLAGVADTQYF. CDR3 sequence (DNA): TGCAGTGCTAGTCTTCTAGCGGGGGTTGCAGATACGCAGTATTTT.

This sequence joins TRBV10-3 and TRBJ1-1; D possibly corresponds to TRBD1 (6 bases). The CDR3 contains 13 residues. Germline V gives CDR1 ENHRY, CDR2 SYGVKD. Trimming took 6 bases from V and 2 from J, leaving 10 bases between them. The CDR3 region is CAISSGANTEAFF. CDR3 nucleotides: TGTGCCATCAGCTCAGGGGCCAACACTGAAGCTTTCTTT.

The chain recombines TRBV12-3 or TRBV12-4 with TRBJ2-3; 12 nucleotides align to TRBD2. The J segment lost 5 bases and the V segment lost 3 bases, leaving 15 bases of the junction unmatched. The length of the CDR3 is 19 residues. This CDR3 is CASSLRLLAGGRGKDTQYF. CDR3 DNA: TGTGCCAGCAGTTTGCGTCTCCTAGCGGGGGGGCGAGGGAAAGATACGCAGTATTTT.

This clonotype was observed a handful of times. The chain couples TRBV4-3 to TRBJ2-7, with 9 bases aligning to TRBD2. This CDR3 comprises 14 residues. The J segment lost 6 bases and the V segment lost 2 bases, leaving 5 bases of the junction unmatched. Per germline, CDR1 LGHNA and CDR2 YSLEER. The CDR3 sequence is CASSQIAGAREQYF. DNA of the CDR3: TGCGCCAGCAGCCAAATAGCGGGAGCGCGCGAGCAGTACTTC.

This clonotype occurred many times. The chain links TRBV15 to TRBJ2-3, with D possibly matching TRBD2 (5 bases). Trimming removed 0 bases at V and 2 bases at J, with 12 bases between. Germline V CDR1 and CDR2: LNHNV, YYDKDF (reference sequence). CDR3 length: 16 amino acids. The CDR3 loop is CATSREGGLPTDTQYF. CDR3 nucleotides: TGTGCCACCAGCAGAGAAGGAGGACTCCCCACAGATACGCAGTATTTT. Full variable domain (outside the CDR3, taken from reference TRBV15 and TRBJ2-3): DAMVIQNPRYQVTQFGKPVTLSCSQTLNHNVMYWYQQKSSQAPKLLFHYYDKDFNNEADTPDNFQSRRPNTSFCFLDIRSPGLGDTAMYLCATSREGGLPTDTQYFGPGTRLTVL.

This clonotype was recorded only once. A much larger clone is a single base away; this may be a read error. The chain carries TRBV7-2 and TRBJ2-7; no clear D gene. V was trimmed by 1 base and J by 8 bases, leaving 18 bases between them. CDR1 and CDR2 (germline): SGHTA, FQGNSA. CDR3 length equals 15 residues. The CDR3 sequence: CASSLDVSDFLQQYF. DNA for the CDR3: TGTGCCAGCAGCTTAGATGTTTCTGACTTCCTCCAGCAGTACTTC.

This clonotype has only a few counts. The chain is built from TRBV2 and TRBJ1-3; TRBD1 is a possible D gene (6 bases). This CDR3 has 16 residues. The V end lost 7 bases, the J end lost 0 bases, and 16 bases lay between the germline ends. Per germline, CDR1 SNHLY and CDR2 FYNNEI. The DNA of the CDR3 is TGTGCCAGCACTCAGGGGTACTCTTTCTCTGGAAACACCATATATTTT. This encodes CASTQGYSFSGNTIYF. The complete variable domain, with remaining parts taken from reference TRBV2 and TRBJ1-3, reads EPEVTQTPSHQVTQMGQEVILRCVPISNHLYFYWYRQILGQKVEFLVSFYNNEISEKSEIFDDQFSVERPDGSNFTLKIRSTKLEDSAMYFCASTQGYSFSGNTIYFGEGSWLTVV.

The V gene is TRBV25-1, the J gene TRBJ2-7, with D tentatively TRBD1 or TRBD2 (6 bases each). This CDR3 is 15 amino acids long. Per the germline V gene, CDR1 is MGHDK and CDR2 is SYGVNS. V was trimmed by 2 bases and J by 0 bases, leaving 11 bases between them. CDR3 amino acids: CASSEGGLYSYEQYF. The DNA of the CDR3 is TGTGCCAGCAGTGAAGGGGGGCTGTACTCCTACGAGCAGTACTTC.

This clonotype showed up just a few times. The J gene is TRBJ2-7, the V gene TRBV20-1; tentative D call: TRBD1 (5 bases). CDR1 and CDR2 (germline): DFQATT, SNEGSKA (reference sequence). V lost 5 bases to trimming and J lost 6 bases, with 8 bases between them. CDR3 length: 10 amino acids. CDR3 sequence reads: CSASRGEQYF. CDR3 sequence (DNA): TGCAGTGCTTCTAGGGGCGAGCAGTACTTC.

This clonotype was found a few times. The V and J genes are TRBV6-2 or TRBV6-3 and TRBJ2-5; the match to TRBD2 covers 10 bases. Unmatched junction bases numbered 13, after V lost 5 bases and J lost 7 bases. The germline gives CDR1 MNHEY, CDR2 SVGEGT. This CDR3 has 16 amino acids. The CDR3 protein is CASSAPASGSPWTQYF. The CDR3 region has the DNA TGTGCCAGCAGTGCCCCAGCTAGCGGGAGCCCCTGGACCCAGTACTTC.

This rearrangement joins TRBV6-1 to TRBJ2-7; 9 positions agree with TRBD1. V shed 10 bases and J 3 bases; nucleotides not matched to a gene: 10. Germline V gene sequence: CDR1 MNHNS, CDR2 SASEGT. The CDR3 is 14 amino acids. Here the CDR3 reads CATAGTGFDYEQYF. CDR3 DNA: TGTGCCACCGCCGGGACAGGGTTTGACTACGAGCAGTACTTC.

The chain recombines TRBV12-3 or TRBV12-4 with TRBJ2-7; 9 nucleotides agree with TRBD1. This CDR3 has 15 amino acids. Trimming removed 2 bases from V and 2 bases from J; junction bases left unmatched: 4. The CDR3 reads CASSLLGQGPYEQYF. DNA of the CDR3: TGTGCCAGCAGTTTATTGGGACAGGGCCCCTACGAGCAGTACTTC.

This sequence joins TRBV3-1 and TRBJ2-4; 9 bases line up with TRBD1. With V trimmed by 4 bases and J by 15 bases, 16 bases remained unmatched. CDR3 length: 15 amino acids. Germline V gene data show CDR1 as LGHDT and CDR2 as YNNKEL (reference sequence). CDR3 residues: CASSPRGTGGVPSYF. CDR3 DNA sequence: TGTGCCAGCAGCCCCCGGGGAACAGGGGGCGTTCCATCGTACTTC. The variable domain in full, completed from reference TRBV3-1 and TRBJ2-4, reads DTAVSQTPKYLVTQMGNDKSIKCEQNLGHDTMYWYKQDSKKFLKIMFSYNNKELIINETVPNRFSPKSPDKAHLNLHINSLELGDSAVYFCASSPRGTGGVPSYFGAGTRLSVL.